The 18 T cell receptor beta chains reported below all come from one sample, sequenced in a study of T cell repertoires in aging, cancer and after chemotherapy. Multiplex touch-down PCR with TRB-A/B primers amplified rearranged V-D-J TRB sequences. MiXCR, applied by TCRdb to the multiplex PCR reads, yields one record per CDR3 protein. The sample includes over 2,000 distinct CDR3 sequences, less than 35% of them seen just once. Peripheral blood genomic DNA, not sorted cells or RNA, was the template. Sequences were obtained from blood. The receptors shown here come from a human donor with a blood cancer.

V and J are TRBV6-1 and TRBJ2-7; 9 bases line up with TRBD2. Germline CDR1 and CDR2: MNHNS and SASEGT. Trimming cost V 6 bases and J 6 bases; bases outside gene matches: 12. CDR3 length: 15 amino acids. CDR3: CASSAAGRGGSEQYF. The CDR3 nucleotides are TGTGCCAGCAGCGCTGCCGGGCGGGGGGGCTCCGAGCAGTACTTC.

The rearrangement joins TRBV6-5 to TRBJ2-7; 10 bases align to TRBD1. The CDR3 length is 16 residues. Germline CDR1 and CDR2: MNHEY and SVGAGI. After removal of 5 bases from V and 2 bases from J, the junction contained 9 bases not matched to a gene. The CDR3 sequence is CASSEAHGTGAYEQYF. The DNA for the CDR3 is TGTGCCAGCAGTGAGGCCCACGGGACAGGGGCCTACGAGCAGTACTTC.

In the case of this clonotype: This may be a read error: a much more frequent sequence differs by one nucleotide. This chain links TRBV5-4 with TRBJ1-2; 9 nucleotides match TRBD1. After removal of 5 bases from V and 4 bases from J, the junction contained 9 bases not matched to a gene. The CDR3 spans 15 residues. The germline gives CDR1 SGHNT, CDR2 YYREEE (reference sequence). This CDR3 is CASSRQTGGFYGYTF. The CDR3 bases are TGTGCCAGCAGTCGCCAGACAGGGGGGTTCTATGGCTACACCTTC. Drawing the rest from reference TRBV5-4 and TRBJ1-2, the complete variable domain is ETGVTQSPTHLIKTRGQQVTLRCSSQSGHNTVSWYQQALGQGPQFIFQYYREEENGRGNFPPRFSGLQFPNYSSELNVNALELDDSALYLCASSRQTGGFYGYTFGSGTRLTVV.

V and J are TRBV29-1 and TRBJ1-1; weak D call: TRBD1 (6 bases). The germline V and J ends were trimmed by 0 bases and 5 bases, with 16 bases remaining between them. The CDR3 sequence is 15 residues long. From germline, CDR1 is SQVTM and CDR2 ANQGSEA. CDR3 sequence: CSVEDLNTGQTEAFF. For the CDR3, the DNA is TGCAGCGTTGAAGATTTGAATACAGGGCAAACTGAAGCTTTCTTT.

J is TRBJ2-5 and V is TRBV14; maybe TRBD1 (5 bases). Germline-derived CDR1 and CDR2 are SGHDN and FVKESK. This CDR3 is 15 amino acids long. V was cut by 2 bases and J by 0 bases, with 10 bases left in between. The CDR3 DNA is TGTGCCAGCAGCCAAAGGGGTTGGTACCAAGAGACCCAGTACTTC. It codes for CASSQRGWYQETQYF.

This clonotype is large (0.1 to 1%) within its sample. The CDR3: CASSLSRQGETQYF. The CDR3 DNA follows: TGTGCCAGCAGTTTATCGAGACAGGGAGAGACCCAGTACTTC. The chain has TRBV27 and TRBJ2-5; 7 bases fit TRBD1. Germline CDR1 MNHEY, CDR2 SMNVEV (reference sequence). This CDR3 region has 14 residues. With V trimmed by 0 bases and J by 4 bases, 2 bases remained unmatched.

The chain employs TRBV6-1 and TRBJ1-3, with D unclear. Germline CDR1 and CDR2: MNHNS and SASEGT. The CDR3 is made up of 12 amino acids. V was pared by 10 bases and J by 4 bases, with 11 bases between. CDR3 in amino acids: CATRASGNTIYF. The CDR3 region has the DNA TGTGCCACCAGAGCTTCGGGAAACACCATATATTTT.

J is TRBJ2-1 and V is TRBV7-2, with 10 bases aligning to TRBD2. The CDR3 extends over 15 amino acids. Trimming cost V 4 bases and J 8 bases; bases outside gene matches: 8. The germline V gene encodes CDR1 SGHTA and CDR2 FQGNSA. CDR3 nucleotide sequence: TGTGCCAGCAGCTCGAAGCGGGGGGGCGTAGATGAGCAGTTCTTC. Translation: CASSSKRGGVDEQFF.

As concerns this clonotype: A much larger clone lies a single base off, so this may be a read error. The rearrangement joins TRBV7-2 to TRBJ1-4; no reliable D call. This CDR3 region has 13 residues. CDR1 and CDR2 (germline): SGHTA, FQGNSA. For the CDR3, the DNA is TGTGCCAGCAGCTTAACAACTAATAAAAAACTGTTTTTT. This encodes CASSLTTNKKLFF.

This clonotype is labeled as medium-sized (0.01 to 0.1%). The genes are TRBV5-5 and TRBJ1-1, with D tentatively TRBD1 (5 bases). Germline V gene data show CDR1 as SGHKS and CDR2 as YYEKEE (reference sequence). Trimming took off 0 bases at V and 1 base at J, with 10 bases between the two ends. This CDR3 comprises 15 residues. For the CDR3, the DNA is TGTGCCAGCAGCTTGGTAGGGGCAGGGAACACTGAAGCTTTCTTT. Translation: CASSLVGAGNTEAFF.

The rearrangement links TRBV10-3 to TRBJ1-2; TRBD1 is a possible D gene (6 bases). CDR1 and CDR2 (germline): ENHRY, SYGVKD. The length of the CDR3 is 13 residues. V lost 7 bases, J lost 3 bases, and 12 bases lay in between. DNA of the CDR3: TGTGCCATCACCGCACAGGGAGACTATGGCTACACCTTC. Its protein product is CAITAQGDYGYTF.

This chain connects TRBV29-1 to TRBJ2-1; 16 nucleotides agree with TRBD2. This CDR3 has 16 amino acids. V gave up 4 bases and J gave up 8 bases; unmatched junction bases: 8. Per germline, CDR1 SQVTM and CDR2 ANQGSEA. CDR3 in DNA: TGCAGCGTTGCCGGGACTAGCGGGGGGGCACTTCATGAGCAGTTCTTC. Amino acid sequence: CSVAGTSGGALHEQFF.

A word on this clonotype: A junction boundary mismatches the germline segment, possibly from a read error. The genes are TRBV30 and TRBJ2-1; TRBD1 matches at 9 bases. The length of the CDR3 is 17 residues. CDR1 and CDR2 (germline): GTSNPN, SVGIG (reference sequence). The DNA for the CDR3 is TGTGCCTGGAGCCTGCCCCTGTGGGACAGGGTATCTAATGAGAAGTTCTTC. Its protein is CAWSLPLWDRVSNEKFF. The whole variable domain, filled in from reference TRBV30 and TRBJ2-1, reads SQTIHQWPATLVQPVGSPLSLECTVEGTSNPNLYWYRQAAGRGLQLLFYSVGIGQISSEVPQNLSASRPQDRQFILSSKKLLLSDSGFYLCAWSLPLWDRVSNEKFFGPGTRLTVL.

The V call is TRBV15, the J call TRBJ2-1, with a possible D match to TRBD2 (6 bases). The CDR3 is 16 amino acids. V lost 1 base and J 7 bases, leaving 17 bases between the germline ends. Per germline, CDR1 LNHNV and CDR2 YYDKDF (reference sequence). The CDR3 protein is CATSRVGGVFLNEQFF. The DNA of the CDR3 is TGTGCCACCAGCAGAGTGGGCGGGGTTTTTCTTAATGAGCAGTTCTTC.

This clonotype was seen only a few times. The chain joins TRBV10-3 to TRBJ2-2, with D perhaps matching TRBD1 or TRBD2 (5 bases each). Trimming shortened V by 6 bases and J by 1 base, and 9 bases separated the two germline ends. CDR3 length: 14 residues. Germline values: CDR1 ENHRY, CDR2 SYGVKD. The CDR3 sequence: CAISGARNTGELFF. CDR3 sequence (DNA): TGTGCCATCAGCGGGGCAAGGAACACCGGGGAGCTGTTTTTT.

This clonotype has a single count. The V call is TRBV5-4, the J call TRBJ2-1; D is unresolved. CDR1 and CDR2 from the germline V gene are SGHNT and YYREEE (reference sequence). The CDR3 is 15 residues long. Trimming stripped 3 bases from V and 6 bases from J, with 16 bases between. CDR3 amino acids: CASSYLPNFGNEQFF. CDR3 in DNA: TGTGCCAGCAGCTACCTTCCCAACTTTGGCAATGAGCAGTTCTTC. Variable domain in full (rest from reference TRBV5-4 and TRBJ2-1): ETGVTQSPTHLIKTRGQQVTLRCSSQSGHNTVSWYQQALGQGPQFIFQYYREEENGRGNFPPRFSGLQFPNYSSELNVNALELDDSALYLCASSYLPNFGNEQFFGPGTRLTVL.

The CDR3 bases are TGTGCCAGCAGCTTGACGGACAGCACAGATACGCAGTATTTT. Its protein product is CASSLTDSTDTQYF. The chain carries TRBV5-6 and TRBJ2-3; D not certain. The CDR3 loop spans 14 amino acids. In germline, CDR1 is SGHDT, CDR2 YYEEEE. Trimming removed 1 base at V and 0 bases at J, with 6 bases between.

This clonotype was seen only once. A much larger clonotype is one base distant, so this may be a read error. The chain couples TRBV29-1 to TRBJ1-2; D gene uncertain. This CDR3 spans 14 amino acids. Trimming cost V 7 bases and J 0 bases, with 15 bases left between them. Germline-derived CDR1 and CDR2 are SQVTM and ANQGSEA. The CDR3 loop is CSAESSYPNYGYTF. CDR3 bases: TGCAGCGCCGAGAGCAGCTACCCTAACTATGGCTACACCTTC.